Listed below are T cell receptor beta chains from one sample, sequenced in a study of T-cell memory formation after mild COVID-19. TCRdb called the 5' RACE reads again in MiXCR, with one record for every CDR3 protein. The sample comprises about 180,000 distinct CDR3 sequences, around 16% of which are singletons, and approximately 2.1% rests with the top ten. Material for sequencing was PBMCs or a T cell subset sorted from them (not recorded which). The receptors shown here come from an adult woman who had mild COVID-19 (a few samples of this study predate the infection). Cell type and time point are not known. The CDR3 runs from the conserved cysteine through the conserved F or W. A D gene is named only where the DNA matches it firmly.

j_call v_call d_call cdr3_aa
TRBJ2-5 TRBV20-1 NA CSASLGPARETQYF
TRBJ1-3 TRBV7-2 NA CASSFARSSGNTIYF
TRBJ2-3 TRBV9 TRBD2 CASSVGGTSGSTDTQYF
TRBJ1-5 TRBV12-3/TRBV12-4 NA CASRRDGQGSRNQPQHF
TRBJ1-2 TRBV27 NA CASSSRGGSRRDGYTF
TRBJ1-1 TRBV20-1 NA CSATGNTEAFF
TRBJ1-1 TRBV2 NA CASIRARAAEAFF
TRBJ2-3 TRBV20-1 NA CSARGSSTDTQYF
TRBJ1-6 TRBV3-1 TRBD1 CASTPRDRANSPLHF
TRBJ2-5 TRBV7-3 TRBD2 CASSPTSGMGETQYF
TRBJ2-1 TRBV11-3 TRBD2 CASSPGLAVNEQFF
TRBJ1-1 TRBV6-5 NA CASSYSDLGTEAFF
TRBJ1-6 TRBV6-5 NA CASSPRFDNSPLHF
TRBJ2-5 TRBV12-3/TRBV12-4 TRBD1 CASSPRQGSQETQYF
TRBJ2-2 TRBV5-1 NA CASSLQGSGTGELFF
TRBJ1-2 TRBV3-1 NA CASSGQNYGYTF
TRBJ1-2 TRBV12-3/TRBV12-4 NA CASSLVGYGYTF
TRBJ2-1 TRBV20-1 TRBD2 CSARDRVAGAREQFF
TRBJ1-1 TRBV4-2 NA CASSQRAPQEGLNTEAFF
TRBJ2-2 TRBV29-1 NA CSVAQGRTGELFF
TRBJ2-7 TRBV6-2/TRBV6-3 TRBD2 CASSDFTSVSYEQYF
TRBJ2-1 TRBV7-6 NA CASSLEAGKNEQFF
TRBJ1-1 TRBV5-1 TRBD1 CASSPDPGTVNTEAFF
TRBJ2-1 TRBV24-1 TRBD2 CATSDGQSGRAYNEQFF
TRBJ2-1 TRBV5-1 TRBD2 CASSLLAGPTGEQFF
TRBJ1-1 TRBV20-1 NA CSAWTVNTEAFF
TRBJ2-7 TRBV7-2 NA CASSSRRGDYEQYF
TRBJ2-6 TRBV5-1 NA CASSPAQGSGANVLTF
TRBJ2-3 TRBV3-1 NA CASSPYVSALSTDTQYF
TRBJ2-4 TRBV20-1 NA CSARDPRGSQNIQYF
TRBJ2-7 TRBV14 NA CASSQGAYEQYF
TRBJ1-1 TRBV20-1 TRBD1 CSALTGGNTEAFF
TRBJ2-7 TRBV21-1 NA CASSGARQYF
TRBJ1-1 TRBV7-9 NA CASSQGYTEAFF
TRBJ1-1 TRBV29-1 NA CSVAEAFF
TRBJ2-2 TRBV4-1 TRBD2 CASSSSGGAYTGELFF
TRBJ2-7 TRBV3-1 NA CASSQLDEQYF
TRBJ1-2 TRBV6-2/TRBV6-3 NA CASNGYSNYGYTF
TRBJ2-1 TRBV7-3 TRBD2 CASSKAGLAGQSSYNEQFF
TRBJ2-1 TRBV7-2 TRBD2 CASSPRGLAGAGEQFF
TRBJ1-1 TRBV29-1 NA CSSRDRGNTEAFF
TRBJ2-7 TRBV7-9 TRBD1 CASSLLGGTGVREQYF
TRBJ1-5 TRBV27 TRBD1 CASSHDRGNNQPQHF
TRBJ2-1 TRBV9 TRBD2 CASSVALAGLYNEQFF
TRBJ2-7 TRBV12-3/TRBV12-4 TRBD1 CASQGTATYEQYF
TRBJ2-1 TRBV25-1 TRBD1 CASSEPGQGAYEQFF
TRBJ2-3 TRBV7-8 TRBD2 CASRRSPGLAATDTQYF
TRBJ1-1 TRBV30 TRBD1 CAWSTRTGAEAFF
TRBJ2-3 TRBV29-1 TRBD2 CSVRRVAGGPDTQYF
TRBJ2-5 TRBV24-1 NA CATSDFTAQRETQYF
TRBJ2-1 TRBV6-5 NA CASTSSVGEQFF
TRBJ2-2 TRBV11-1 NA CASTPGGGTGELFF
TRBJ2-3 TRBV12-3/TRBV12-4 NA CASSGRFTDTQYF
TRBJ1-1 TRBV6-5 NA CATHGTMNTEAFF
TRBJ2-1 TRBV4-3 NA CASSPDPGRGSYNEQFF